This T cell receptor beta chain was recovered during a study of blood T cell repertoires in COVID-19. Overall study context: Italy, Spain and the United States were the sources of the convalescent and acute COVID-19 samples. Sources were T cells, B-cell-depleted T cells, or PBMCs; the material itself was cDNA or gDNA.

This clone was observed a single time. V shed 6 bases, J shed 1 base, and the junction held 7 bases outside the gene matches. The CDR3 length is 15 residues. Germline V gene lookup returns CDR1 MNHEY and CDR2 SVGAGI. Per the authors' pipeline: Amplification of reference gene primers provided the estimated nucleated cell counts. Data came from immunoSEQ multiplex PCR; TCRdb stores just in-frame clones and leaves some out. D and trimming come from the DNA, and the V and J calls and clone size come from that table. The repertoire has roughly 220,000 clones, over 75% of them found once; the top ten carry over 3%. Participants reported their clinical history, and cohort assignment relied on those reports.

Sequenced input: PBMCs or T cells enriched from blood (not recorded which). The source is a woman aged 18-29 years in a cohort exposed to, infected with or recovered from COVID-19 (not recorded which). The J gene is TRBJ2-3, the V gene TRBV6-5; 7 nucleotides align to TRBD2. The CDR3 nucleotides read TGTGCCAGCAGGGAGAGCGGGGTCGGCACAGATACGCAGTATTTT. It codes for CASRESGVGTDTQYF.